The T cell receptor (beta chain) described here comes from a study of T cells in Graves' hyperthyroidism and ophthalmopathy. This clonotype was seen many times. There were TCR beta CDR3 regions amplified from RNA transcripts. The HTBI primer set served for first-round RT-PCR of the TCR CDR3. Via MiXCR, TCRdb re-called the multiplex PCR reads, giving one row per CDR3 protein. Here the sample spans roughly 350,000 distinct CDR3 sequences, around 13% being singletons. The junction had 8 bases not matched to a gene; V was cut back by 5 bases and J by 0 bases. Germline V gene sequence: CDR1 SGHVS, CDR2 FQNEAQ. The CDR3 loop spans 16 amino acids.

The sample taken for sequencing was blood. The clonotype comes from a young woman with Graves' hyperthyroidism. The chain is built from TRBV7-8 and TRBJ2-3, with 7 bases that match TRBD1. DNA for the CDR3: TGTGCCAGCAGCCCCAAAACAGGGGATAGCACAGATACGCAGTATTTT. Protein product: CASSPKTGDSTDTQYF.